The sequence of this TCR beta chain was determined in a study of T cell changes during pregnancy in multiple sclerosis. V lost 2 bases, J lost 9 bases, and 11 bases lay in between. CDR3 size: 13 residues. Germline-derived CDR1 and CDR2 are KGHSH and LQKENI. Clones were sequenced by immunoSEQ multiplex PCR, and TCRdb holds only the in-frame ones, with some missing. Of some 130,000 clones listed, 90% to 96% are singletons. The sample here was peripheral blood, taken after pregnancy. The clonotype was recovered from a female donor with multiple sclerosis, enrolled in a pregnancy study. This rearrangement joins TRBV18 to TRBJ2-1; D remains unclear. Here the CDR3 reads CASSPIGRAEQFF. The DNA for the CDR3 is TGTGCCAGCTCACCAATTGGGCGCGCTGAGCAGTTCTTC. Full variable domain (rest looked up from reference TRBV18 and TRBJ2-1): NAGVMQNPRHLVRRRGQEARLRCSPMKGHSHVYWYRQLPEEGLKFMVYLQKENIIDESGMPKERFSAEFPKEGPSILRIQQVVRGDSAAYFCASSPIGRAEQFFGPGTRLTVL.